Here is one T cell receptor beta chain with its context. The method was immunoSEQ multiplex PCR; TCRdb's version includes in-frame clones alone and lacks a portion of them. The sample gives 280,000 or so clones, 75% to 90% of which show up once; under 3% is in the top ten. This CDR3 has 14 residues. With 4 bases removed from V and 8 bases from J, the gap between germline ends came to 18 bases. Germline V lookup: CDR1 SGHKS, CDR2 YYEKEE (reference sequence). These data come from a study of blood T cell repertoires in COVID-19. Everyone who took part was roughly 18 to 89 years old, and they came from 24 US areas. Participants had their cohort set by participant-reported clinical history. Donors in Cohort 3 who had recovered were those with two negative PCRs, healthcare professional clearance, or resolution of their symptoms.

Sequenced material: PBMCs or T cells enriched from blood (not recorded which). This receptor was obtained from a woman between 50 and 59 years old who had recovered from COVID-19. The chain uses TRBV5-5 and TRBJ2-5, with a possible D match to TRBD2 (5 bases). The CDR3 DNA reads TGTGCCAGCAGCCCCGAGGGCCACACGGCAACCCAGTACTTC. It encodes CASSPEGHTATQYF.